This is a list of T cell receptor beta chains from one sample in a study of blood T cell repertoires in COVID-19. TCRdb's copy holds only in-frame clones and misses some; the assay was immunoSEQ multiplex PCR. The sample shows more than 300,000 clones, approximately 87% of them seen only once. The specimen was PBMCs or T cells enriched from blood (not recorded which). These receptors originate from a man in his forties in a cohort exposed to, infected with or recovered from COVID-19 (not recorded which). Both conserved end residues are part of each CDR3. The order of the fields is clone size, CDR3 length, J gene, V gene, D gene, CDR3 DNA, CDR3 protein. D genes are given only for firm matches. Size tells how often a clone was seen (once, few, many) or the class of an expanded clone, and some rows leave it out.

NA | 14 | TRBJ2-1 | TRBV9 | NA | TGTGCCAGCAGCGTATCGCCGGGACAAAGTGAGCAGTTCTTC | CASSVSPGQSEQFF
NA | 18 | TRBJ1-3 | TRBV7-6 | TRBD1 | TGTGCCAGCAGCCCCTACTCGGGGACAGAAATATCTGGAAACACCATATATTTT | CASSPYSGTEISGNTIYF
NA | 14 | TRBJ2-1 | TRBV10-3 | NA | TGTGCCATCAGTGAGTCGACTCTCCCTCCCGAGCAGTTCTTC | CAISESTLPPEQFF
NA | 13 | TRBJ1-6 | TRBV6-5 | TRBD1 | TGTGCCAGCAGAGGACAGGGAGTTTCACCCCTCCACTTT | CASRGQGVSPLHF
few | 15 | TRBJ1-5 | TRBV9 | NA | TGTGCCAGCAGCGTAGGTCCGGGAAGCAATCAGCCCCAGCATTTT | CASSVGPGSNQPQHF
NA | 15 | TRBJ2-1 | TRBV11-3 | TRBD2 | TGTGCCAGCAGCTTAGGCGGGAGGGCCTTCGATGAGCAGTTCTTC | CASSLGGRAFDEQFF
NA | 12 | TRBJ2-4 | TRBV5-1 | NA | TGCGCCAGCAGCCTGACTTCAAACATTCAGTACTTC | CASSLTSNIQYF
NA | 15 | TRBJ1-5 | TRBV5-1 | NA | TGCGCCAGCAGCTTGACAGGGCTCGGAAATCAGCCCCAGCATTTT | CASSLTGLGNQPQHF
NA | 18 | TRBJ2-7 | TRBV5-1 | TRBD2 | TGCGCCAGCAGCTCCCGGGGAAGCGGGAAGGACCGCTCCTACGAGCAGTACTTC | CASSSRGSGKDRSYEQYF
NA | 13 | TRBJ2-2 | TRBV28 | TRBD1 | TGTGCCAGCACGGGACAGCACACCGGGGAGCTGTTTTTT | CASTGQHTGELFF
NA | 11 | TRBJ2-1 | TRBV14 | TRBD1 | TGTGCCAGCAGCGGGGGGACAGGTCAATTCTTC | CASSGGTGQFF
once | 14 | TRBJ2-3 | TRBV18 | NA | TGTGCCAGCTCACCTTCCAGGGCAGCAGATACGCAGTATTTT | CASSPSRAADTQYF
few | 15 | TRBJ2-2 | TRBV7-8 | TRBD2 | TGTGCCAGCAGCTTTTTAGCGGGAGTCACCGGGGAGCTGTTTTTT | CASSFLAGVTGELFF
NA | 12 | TRBJ2-2 | TRBV29-1 | NA | TGCAGCGTTGAGGGAGTCACCGGGGAGCTGTTTTTT | CSVEGVTGELFF
NA | 16 | TRBJ1-1 | TRBV18 | TRBD1 | TGTGCCAGCTCACCCTGGCAGCGACAGGGGAACACTGAAGCTTTCTTT | CASSPWQRQGNTEAFF